This T cell receptor beta chain was sequenced for a study of blood T cell repertoires in COVID-19. Germline values: CDR1 SGHRS, CDR2 YFSETQ. The CDR3 runs to 15 residues. Trimming took 4 bases from V and 1 from J, leaving 12 bases between them. Profiling relied on immunoSEQ multiplex PCR, and the TCRdb table lists in-frame clones only, not all of them. The data show 300,000 to 350,000 clones, 87% seen once. J is TRBJ2-1 and V is TRBV5-1; the D is unclear. The sequenced sample consisted of peripheral blood. This clonotype was sampled from a man aged 25 to 40 with COVID-19, enrolled during active disease. CDR3 in amino acids: CASSPPLESYNEQFF. The DNA of the CDR3 is TGCGCCAGCAGCCCCCCGTTAGAATCCTACAATGAGCAGTTCTTC.